The clone carrying this T cell receptor beta chain occurred a few times. The sample comes from a study of human T cells and chemical hapten exposure. Germline CDR1 SGHDT, CDR2 YYEEEE. The CDR3 extends over 15 amino acids. Unmatched junction bases numbered 9, after V lost 4 bases and J lost 7 bases. Specified time point: patch test 1, 2 weeks after DPC sensitization. The treatment was: therapeutic diphenylcyclopropenone sensitization with weekly scalp DPC. Each patch-test visit's blood sample preceded patch application. TCRdb analysed the RACE reads with MiXCR anew, one entry per CDR3 protein. Of approximately 110,000 distinct CDR3 sequences listed, approximately 9.9% are singletons.

The clonotype originates from a woman aged 40 to 50 with alopecia areata. Some clones in this sample may be carry-over from other donors' samples. The V call is TRBV5-6, the J call TRBJ1-5, with TRBD1 matching 9 bases. Sequencing used whole blood, obtained in connection with sensitization to the hapten diphenylcyclopropenone (DPC). The DNA for the CDR3 is TGTGCCAGCAGCAAGGGACAGGGTAAGGGACAGCCCCAGCATTTT. Amino acid sequence: CASSKGQGKGQPQHF.